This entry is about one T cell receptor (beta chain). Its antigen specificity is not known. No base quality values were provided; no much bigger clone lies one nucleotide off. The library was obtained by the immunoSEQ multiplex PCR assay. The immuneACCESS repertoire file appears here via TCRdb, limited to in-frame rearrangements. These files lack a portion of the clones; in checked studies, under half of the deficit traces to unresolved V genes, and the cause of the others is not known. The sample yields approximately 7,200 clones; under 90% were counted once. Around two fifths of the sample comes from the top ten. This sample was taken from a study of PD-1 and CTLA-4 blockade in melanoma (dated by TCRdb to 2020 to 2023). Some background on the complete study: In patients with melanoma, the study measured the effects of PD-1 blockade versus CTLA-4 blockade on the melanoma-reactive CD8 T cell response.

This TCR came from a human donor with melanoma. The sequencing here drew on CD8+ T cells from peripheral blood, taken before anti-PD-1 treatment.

DNA sequence: TGTGCCAGCAGCCCAGGACAGGGGTGGACCGGGGAGCTGTTTTTT. Its coded protein is CASSPGQGWTGELFF. The chain joins TRBV3-1 (or the pseudogene TRBV3-2) to TRBJ2-2; 9 of the junction bases match TRBD1. V trim: 4 bases; J trim: 5 bases; unmatched bases: 5. The cysteine opens and the phenylalanine closes a CDR3 of 15 amino acids. The read is trimmed to its CDR3 DNA, 45 bases read in frame from base 1. Sequences LGHDT (CDR1) and YNNKEL (CDR2) are obtained from the germline V gene (reference sequence).